The 22 T cell receptor beta chains below were found in one sample sequenced in a study of T cell responses to AZD1222 COVID-19 vaccine. TCRdb's copy holds only in-frame clones and misses some; the assay was immunoSEQ multiplex PCR. The sample includes 100,000 to 150,000 clones, approximately 90% seen only once; the top ten take around 10%. Sequences were derived from peripheral blood, sampled on day 0 of MenACWY control vaccination. Every receptor here comes from an adult in good health.

This rearrangement joins TRBV7-3 to TRBJ1-1, with 7 bases matching TRBD1. The germline V gene encodes CDR1 SGHTA and CDR2 FQGTGA. CDR3 length: 15 amino acids. V was clipped by 4 bases and J by 0 bases; unmatched bases: 5. The DNA of the CDR3 is TGTGCCAGCAGCTCTAGGGACAGATTGAACACTGAAGCTTTCTTT. This codes for CASSSRDRLNTEAFF.

The chain recombines TRBV12-3 or TRBV12-4 with TRBJ1-2, with a possible D match to TRBD1 (5 bases). The CDR3 is made up of 13 amino acids. Trimming took 3 bases from V and 7 from J, leaving 12 bases between them. CDR3 in DNA: TGTGCCAGCAGTTTGTCCGGGGCGGGTGGCTACACCTTC. Translated: CASSLSGAGGYTF.

The chain couples TRBV27 to TRBJ1-6; D is perhaps TRBD1 (6 bases). CDR1 and CDR2 from the germline V gene are MNHEY and SMNVEV (reference sequence). This CDR3 has 14 residues. V was shortened by 5 bases and J by 7 bases, with 12 bases between the two germline ends. The CDR3 sequence: CASSQGYGNSPLHF. Here the CDR3 DNA reads TGTGCCAGCAGTCAGGGGTACGGGAATTCACCCCTCCACTTT.

J is TRBJ2-1 and V is TRBV7-9; 11 bases agree with TRBD2. J lost 5 bases, V lost 0 bases, and 9 bases had no gene match. The V gene's germline CDR1 is SEHNR and CDR2 FQNEAQ (reference sequence). The CDR3 is made up of 18 amino acids. The chain's CDR3 is CASSLASLAGGLNNEQFF. The CDR3 region has the DNA TGTGCCAGCAGCTTAGCGTCCCTAGCGGGAGGTTTGAACAATGAGCAGTTCTTC.

The chain couples TRBV27 to TRBJ1-5; 7 bases fit TRBD1. CDR3 length: 14 residues. In germline, CDR1 is MNHEY, CDR2 SMNVEV (reference sequence). Trimming removed 8 bases from V and 11 bases from J; junction bases left unmatched: 15. The CDR3 region has the DNA TGTGCCAGCGCCGGGGGCAGGGGGGGTGAAGCCCAGCATTTT. Its protein is CASAGGRGGEAQHF.

This clone appeared once. The rearrangement links TRBV27 to TRBJ2-1, with 7 bases identical to TRBD2. This CDR3 is built from 14 residues. J lost 7 bases, V lost 10 bases, and 13 bases had no gene match. Germline values: CDR1 MNHEY, CDR2 SMNVEV (reference sequence). CDR3 amino acids: CATPVGTKSNEQFF. The CDR3 DNA reads as TGTGCCACACCCGTCGGGACTAAGAGTAATGAGCAGTTCTTC.

The rearrangement links TRBV4-2 to TRBJ1-6; the match to TRBD1 covers 7 bases. In germline, CDR1 is LGHNA, CDR2 YNFKEQ. The CDR3 is made up of 17 amino acids. The trim removed 0 bases at V and 4 bases at J, leaving 6 bases unmatched. CDR3 bases: TGTGCCAGCAGCCAAGATGCAGGGGGTGGTTATAATTCACCCCTCCACTTT. This codes for CASSQDAGGGYNSPLHF.

V gene TRBV27 combines with J gene TRBJ2-7, with 12 bases that match TRBD2. The CDR3 runs to 18 residues. The V gene end was trimmed by 5 bases and the J gene end by 7 bases; junction bases not matched to a gene: 18. Germline V CDR1 and CDR2: MNHEY, SMNVEV (reference sequence). This chain's CDR3 is CASSGTGLAGARGWEQYF. The CDR3 DNA sequence: TGTGCCAGCAGTGGCACGGGACTAGCGGGTGCGAGGGGGTGGGAGCAGTACTTC.

This clone has only one observation. The V and J genes are TRBV2 and TRBJ1-5, with a weak D call TRBD1 (5 bases). V lost 5 bases and J 7 bases, leaving 12 bases between the germline ends. This CDR3 spans 13 amino acids. Germline V gives CDR1 SNHLY, CDR2 FYNNEI. This CDR3 reads CASSTGGVQPQHF. For the CDR3, the DNA is TGTGCCAGCAGTACGGGGGGAGTACAGCCCCAGCATTTT. Full variable domain (remainder filled in from reference TRBV2 and TRBJ1-5): EPEVTQTPSHQVTQMGQEVILRCVPISNHLYFYWYRQILGQKVEFLVSFYNNEISEKSEIFDDQFSVERPDGSNFTLKIRSTKLEDSAMYFCASSTGGVQPQHFGDGTRLSIL.

The V gene is TRBV2, the J gene TRBJ1-1; the match to TRBD1 covers 7 bases. Germline lookup yields CDR1 SNHLY and CDR2 FYNNEI. V dropped 2 bases and J dropped 4; count of bases not matched to a gene: 10. There are 16 residues in the CDR3. CDR3 sequence (DNA): TGTGCCAGCAGTGAATTGGCACCAGGGGGGATCACTGAAGCTTTCTTT. The encoded protein is CASSELAPGGITEAFF.

The V and J genes are TRBV5-5 and TRBJ1-1; possibly TRBD1 for D (5 bases). CDR1 is SGHKS, CDR2 YYEKEE, per germline (reference sequence). V was shortened by 2 bases and J by 2 bases, with 13 bases between the two germline ends. The CDR3 extends over 15 amino acids. The CDR3 DNA sequence: TGTGCCAGCAGCTTAAGTGACAGACCAAACACTGAAGCTTTCTTT. Protein: CASSLSDRPNTEAFF.

This clone was found once. The chain has TRBV30 and TRBJ1-2; no clear D. Per germline, CDR1 GTSNPN and CDR2 SVGIG (reference sequence). Trimming shortened V by 1 base and J by 4 bases, and 4 bases separated the two germline ends. CDR3 length equals 11 residues. The CDR3 spells CAWSDFYGYTF. The CDR3, as DNA: TGTGCCTGGAGTGACTTCTATGGCTACACCTTC.

The chain recombines TRBV27 with TRBJ2-1, with D unresolved. Trimming cost V 3 bases and J 9 bases, with 12 bases left between them. Germline CDR1 reads MNHEY; CDR2 reads SMNVEV (reference sequence). The CDR3 extends over 13 amino acids. The CDR3 DNA is TGTGCCAGCAGTTTCGGGCCGGCCAGTGAGCAGTTCTTC. Protein product: CASSFGPASEQFF.

The V call is TRBV11-2, the J call TRBJ1-5, with D hard to call. V lost 1 base, J lost 6 bases, and 7 bases lay in between. This CDR3 is 13 amino acids long. Per the germline V gene, CDR1 is SGHAT and CDR2 is FQNNGV. The CDR3: CASSLGSSQPQHF. The DNA for the CDR3 is TGTGCCAGCAGCTTAGGGTCCAGTCAGCCCCAGCATTTT.

This rearrangement joins TRBV6-5 to TRBJ2-7; D perhaps matches TRBD2 (6 bases). The CDR3 consists of 12 residues. The V end was cut by 10 bases, the J end by 4 bases, with 14 bases between. CDR1 is MNHEY and CDR2 is SVGAGI in the germline V gene. The CDR3 coding sequence is TGTGCCATCACCGCGGAGGGGTACGAGCAGTACTTC. As protein: CAITAEGYEQYF.

This clone was counted once. The rearrangement joins TRBV5-1 to TRBJ1-2; TRBD1 aligns across 8 bases. The V gene's germline CDR1 is SGHRS and CDR2 YFSETQ. CDR3 length: 15 residues. The V segment lost 2 bases and the J segment 8 bases; nucleotides outside the gene matches: 11. CDR3: CASSFGQGGMGGYTF. CDR3 DNA sequence: TGCGCCAGCAGCTTTGGACAGGGAGGAATGGGCGGCTACACCTTC. Supplemented by reference TRBV5-1 and TRBJ1-2, the full variable domain reads KAGVTQTPRYLIKTRGQQVTLSCSPISGHRSVSWYQQTPGQGLQFLFEYFSETQRNKGNFPGRFSGRQFSNSRSEMNVSTLELGDSALYLCASSFGQGGMGGYTFGSGTRLTVV.

Regarding this clone: This sample includes further DNA sequences coding for the same CDR3. V and J are TRBV2 and TRBJ1-1, with D unclear. CDR3 length: 11 amino acids. From germline, CDR1 is SNHLY and CDR2 FYNNEI. V lost 6 bases and J lost 0, with 2 bases in between. Here the CDR3 reads CASRVNTEAFF. The DNA for the CDR3 is TGTGCCAGCAGGGTGAACACTGAAGCTTTCTTT.

V and J are TRBV6-5 and TRBJ2-7; TRBD2 matches 12 bases. V was pared by 8 bases and J by 3 bases, with 5 bases of the junction left unmatched. This CDR3 spans 14 amino acids. Looked up from germline, CDR1 is MNHEY and CDR2 is SVGAGI. The CDR3 DNA reads as TGTGCCAGCTCTAAGACTAGCGGGAGCTACGAGCAGTACTTC. It translates to CASSKTSGSYEQYF.

The gene calls are TRBV19 and TRBJ2-3; 8 bases fit TRBD2. Germline CDR1 LNHDA, CDR2 SQIVND (reference sequence). The V segment lost 7 bases and the J segment 3 bases; nucleotides outside the gene matches: 9. The CDR3 runs 15 residues. The CDR3 spells CASTVSGTPTDTQYF. The CDR3 coding sequence is TGTGCCAGTACCGTTAGCGGGACCCCGACAGATACGCAGTATTTT.

In this sample, this clone turned up once. The genes are TRBV13 and TRBJ1-4, with 8 bases matching TRBD1. Losses at the gene ends were 4 bases for V and 8 bases for J; bases not matched to a gene: 6. Germline CDR1 PRHDT, CDR2 FYEKMQ (reference sequence). The CDR3 length is 14 residues. The CDR3 here is CASSSGGVGEKLFF. The CDR3 DNA sequence: TGTGCCAGCAGCTCAGGGGGCGTAGGGGAAAAACTGTTTTTT.

The chain links TRBV10-3 to TRBJ2-7, with D tentatively TRBD2 (7 bases). Trimming cost V 8 bases and J 6 bases, with 17 bases left between them. Germline CDR1 ENHRY, CDR2 SYGVKD. The CDR3 extends over 13 amino acids. The CDR3 is CAIGGGRRPEQYF. Written as DNA, the CDR3 is TGTGCCATCGGGGGGGGCAGGAGGCCCGAGCAGTACTTC.

This clone was observed a single time. This chain links TRBV18 with TRBJ2-7; D remains ambiguous. V dropped 2 bases and J dropped 5 bases, with 16 bases sitting between them. Looked up from germline, CDR1 is KGHSH and CDR2 is LQKENI. The CDR3 consists of 15 residues. CDR3 DNA: TGTGCCAGCTCACCAGAGACCGCCCCGTTGGACGAGCAGTACTTC. It codes for CASSPETAPLDEQYF.